These 11 T cell receptor beta chains originate from one sample sequenced in a study of blood T cell repertoires in COVID-19. Only in-frame clones appear in the TCRdb table, and some are missing; sequencing was by immunoSEQ multiplex PCR. The table includes about 55,000 clones, 75% to 90% detected once. The material sequenced was peripheral blood. The receptors originated from a human donor in a cohort sampled during active COVID-19.

This chain links TRBV28 with TRBJ2-1; 7 positions match TRBD2. The V and J ends lost 3 bases and 11 bases, in that order; junction bases with no gene match: 1. The CDR3 extends over 11 amino acids. CDR1 MDHEN and CDR2 SYDVKM come from the germline V gene. The CDR3 loop is CASSFGGKQFF. The CDR3 nucleotides are TGTGCCAGCAGTTTCGGGGGGAAGCAGTTCTTC. Combining the CDR3 with reference TRBV28 and TRBJ2-1 gives the whole variable domain DVKVTQSSRYLVKRTGEKVFLECVQDMDHENMFWYRQDPGLGLRLIYFSYDVKMKEKGDIPEGYSVSREKKERFSLILESASTNQTSMYLCASSFGGKQFFGPGTRLTVL.

V usage is TRBV9 and J usage is TRBJ2-1, with D perhaps TRBD2 (5 bases). Trimming cost V 0 bases and J 7 bases, with 5 bases left between them. The CDR3 loop spans 12 amino acids. Per the germline V gene, CDR1 is SGDLS and CDR2 is YYNGEE. The CDR3 region has the DNA TGTGCCAGCAGCGTAGAGCGGAATGAGCAGTTCTTC. It specifies CASSVERNEQFF.

This clone was picked up a small number of times. The chain carries TRBV5-1 and TRBJ2-1; 10 nucleotides line up with TRBD1. Germline values: CDR1 SGHRS, CDR2 YFSETQ. CDR3 length equals 15 residues. V was clipped by 3 bases and J by 5 bases; unmatched bases: 5. The CDR3 DNA sequence: TGCGCCAGCAGCTCTGGACAGGGGGACCACAATGAGCAGTTCTTC. Its translation: CASSSGQGDHNEQFF.

This rearrangement joins TRBV28 to TRBJ2-3, with 8 bases fitting TRBD2. V lost 7 bases and J lost 3; bases outside the gene matches: 9. The CDR3 is made up of 15 amino acids. Germline V gives CDR1 MDHEN, CDR2 SYDVKM. CDR3 amino acids: CASIPAGGATDTQYF. CDR3 DNA: TGTGCCAGCATCCCGGCGGGGGGCGCAACAGATACGCAGTATTTT.

The gene calls are TRBV5-8 and TRBJ1-5; 7 nucleotides agree with TRBD1. There are 16 residues in the CDR3. V lost 5 bases, J lost 7 bases, and 15 bases stayed unmatched. The V gene's germline CDR1 is SGHTS and CDR2 YDEGEE. Here the CDR3 reads CASSTPGQRLGQPQHF. CDR3 DNA: TGTGCCAGCAGTACACCGGGACAGAGGTTGGGACAGCCCCAGCATTTT.

This clone appeared once. The chain carries TRBV5-1 and TRBJ1-1; possible D gene TRBD1, 6 bases. Germline assignment: CDR1 SGHRS and CDR2 YFSETQ. V lost 5 bases and J 5 bases, leaving 13 bases between the germline ends. CDR3 length equals 13 residues. In DNA, the CDR3 is TGCGCCAGCAGACTCGGACAGCCGACTGAAGCTTTCTTT. Its translation is CASRLGQPTEAFF.

The chain recombines TRBV29-1 with TRBJ2-7; 10 positions agree with TRBD2. This CDR3 is built from 12 residues. The germline gives CDR1 SQVTM, CDR2 ANQGSEA. V lost 6 bases to trimming and J lost 3 bases; unmatched junction nucleotides: 2. Written as DNA, the CDR3 is TGCAGCGTCCGGACTAGCGGCTACGAGCAGTACTTC. This sequence encodes CSVRTSGYEQYF.

The V and J genes are TRBV9 and TRBJ2-7, with 11 bases fitting TRBD2. Germline CDR1 and CDR2: SGDLS and YYNGEE. With 4 bases clipped from V and 7 bases from J, the junction kept 10 bases outside the gene matches. The CDR3 covers 15 residues. CDR3 in DNA: TGTGCCAGCAGCATCCGACTAGCGGGATATAAAGAGCAGTACTTC. Translated: CASSIRLAGYKEQYF.

The genes are TRBV11-2 and TRBJ2-1; possible D gene TRBD1, 6 bases. With 5 bases removed from V and 0 bases from J, the gap between germline ends came to 11 bases. CDR3 length: 15 amino acids. Germline V CDR1 and CDR2: SGHAT, FQNNGV. CDR3 nucleotide sequence: TGTGCCAGCAGCCCGGGGACATACTCCTACAATGAGCAGTTCTTC. It codes for CASSPGTYSYNEQFF.

This chain uses TRBV5-5 with TRBJ2-5; TRBD2 might be the D (5 bases). This CDR3 is 14 amino acids long. Germline V gene data show CDR1 as SGHKS and CDR2 as YYEKEE (reference sequence). Trimming removed 5 bases at V and 7 bases at J, with 18 bases between. CDR3 region: CASSFDSAGLTQYF. The DNA for the CDR3 is TGTGCCAGCAGTTTCGACTCTGCGGGTTTGACCCAGTACTTC.

The chain combines TRBV19 with TRBJ2-2; D perhaps matches TRBD2 (5 bases). The CDR3 is made up of 14 amino acids. Germline lookup yields CDR1 LNHDA and CDR2 SQIVND (reference sequence). V was trimmed by 5 bases and J by 6 bases, leaving 13 bases between them. The CDR3 coding sequence is TGTGCCAGTAGTCCAATCGGGGTTGCCGGGGAGCTGTTTTTT. The encoded protein is CASSPIGVAGELFF.